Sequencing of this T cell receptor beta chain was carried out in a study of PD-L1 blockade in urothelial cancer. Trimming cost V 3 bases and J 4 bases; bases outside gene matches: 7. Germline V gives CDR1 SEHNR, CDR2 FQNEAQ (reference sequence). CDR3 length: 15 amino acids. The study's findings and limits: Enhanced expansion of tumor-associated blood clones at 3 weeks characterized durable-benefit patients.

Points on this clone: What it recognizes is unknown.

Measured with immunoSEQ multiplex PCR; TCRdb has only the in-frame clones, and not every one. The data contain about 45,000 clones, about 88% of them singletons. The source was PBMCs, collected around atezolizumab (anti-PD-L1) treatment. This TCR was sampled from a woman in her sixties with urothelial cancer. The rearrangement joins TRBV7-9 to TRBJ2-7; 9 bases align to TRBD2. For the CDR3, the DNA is TGTGCCAGCAGCTTGTGGACTAGCGTTGGGTACGAGCAGTACTTC. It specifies CASSLWTSVGYEQYF.